This TCR beta chain was captured by sequencing in a study of blood T cell repertoires in COVID-19. Across the study: The analysed material was cDNA or gDNA that came from T cells, B-cell-depleted T cells, or PBMCs.

Generated by immunoSEQ multiplex PCR, the TCRdb table keeps only in-frame clones and is missing some. The sample yields a few hundred thousand clones, 88% seen once. This CDR3 comprises 16 residues. The V and J ends lost 6 bases and 9 bases, in that order; junction bases with no gene match: 14. Looked up from germline, CDR1 is WSHSY and CDR2 is SAAADI. This sequence originates from a man between 18 and 35 years old with active or convalescent COVID-19. Input material: peripheral blood. V usage is TRBV10-2 and J usage is TRBJ1-6; 7 bases are shared with TRBD1. The CDR3 nucleotides are TGCGCCAGCAGGGATCGCAGGGGGTCGGTGAGTTCACCCCTCCACTTT. Amino acid sequence: CASRDRRGSVSSPLHF.